This TCR beta chain was obtained from a study of response to subunit inactivated influenza vaccine. Study-wide points: The authors suggested that few new T cells are recruited per seasonal influenza vaccination.

From germline, CDR1 is LGHNA and CDR2 YNFKEQ. The V and J ends lost 4 bases and 0 bases, in that order; junction bases with no gene match: 11. This CDR3 is 17 amino acids long. TCRdb reanalysed the RT-PCR reads using MiXCR and keeps one entry per CDR3 protein. The sample carries 600,000 to 850,000 distinct CDR3 sequences, about 14% recorded once. Concerning this clonotype itself: Its antigen is currently unknown.

The receptor comes from a man aged 50 to 59 who received an inactivated influenza vaccine. This specimen was PBMCs from blood, taken approximately 15 days before vaccination. The rearrangement uses TRBV4-2 and TRBJ1-1; TRBD1 agrees at 7 bases. CDR3 in DNA: TGTGCCAGCAGCCCCCGGCAGGGGGGGACCTTGAACACTGAAGCTTTCTTT. Amino acids: CASSPRQGGTLNTEAFF.